The 27 T cell receptor beta chains reported below all come from one sample, sequenced in a study of T cells in Graves' hyperthyroidism and ophthalmopathy (dated by TCRdb to between 2018 and 2020). Preparation of the library involved multiplex PCR. The sequencing machine was an Illumina HiSeq 2000. The TCR beta CDR3 regions were amplified from the RNA transcripts. The TCR CDR3 was subjected to a first round of RT-PCR using the HTBI primer set and the Qiagen OneStep RT-PCR kit. TCRdb redid the processing of the public reads, applying fastp at Q25 and MiXCR, and retained in-frame beta chains. Rows are unified per CDR3 protein, each entry keeping the most common DNA and genes. For this sample the table gives 480,000 or so distinct CDR3 sequences, of which over 45% were detected only once. Approximately 44% of the sample lies in the top ten. The material sequenced was peripheral blood or thyroid tissue (not recorded which). Source of these receptors: an adult woman with Graves' disease, either hyperthyroidism or ophthalmopathy (not recorded which).

This clonotype was picked up many times. This chain joins TRBV3-1 and TRBJ2-5; D is undetermined. Trimming removed 6 bases at V and 2 bases at J, with 10 bases between. The germline CDR1 and CDR2 sequences are LGHDT and YNNKEL (reference sequence). CDR3 length: 13 amino acids. CDR3 sequence reads: CASRLDRQETQYF. In DNA form, the CDR3 reads TGTGCCAGCAGACTCGATCGGCAAGAGACCCAGTACTTC.

A few counts support this clonotype. J is TRBJ1-6 and V is TRBV7-3; D gene ambiguous. Trimming shortened V by 1 base and J by 7 bases, and 5 bases separated the two germline ends. This CDR3 is built from 13 residues. Germline V lookup: CDR1 SGHTA, CDR2 FQGTGA. Written as DNA, the CDR3 is TGTGCCAGCAGCTTAAGGCAGAATTCACCCCTCCACTTT. The encoded protein is CASSLRQNSPLHF.

V usage is TRBV7-9 and J usage is TRBJ1-3; D is uncertain. Germline V gene sequence: CDR1 SEHNR, CDR2 FQNEAQ (reference sequence). The germline V and J ends were trimmed by 5 bases and 9 bases, with 11 bases remaining between them. The CDR3 contains 12 residues. CDR3: CASSQSWSTIYF. The DNA of the CDR3 is TGTGCCAGCAGCCAGTCATGGTCCACCATATATTTT.

The chain employs TRBV5-8 and TRBJ1-6, with D unresolved. The germline V and J ends were trimmed by 0 bases and 8 bases, with 6 bases remaining between them. Germline CDR1 reads SGHTS; CDR2 reads YDEGEE. The CDR3 spans 13 residues. The CDR3 DNA follows: TGTGCCAGCAGCTTGGGGGGTTATTCACCCCTCCACTTT. It codes for CASSLGGYSPLHF.

The CDR3 spells CAITRTGVGGYTF. As DNA, the CDR3 is TGTGCCATCACCCGAACAGGGGTCGGGGGCTACACCTTC. The chain links TRBV10-3 to TRBJ1-2; 7 bases line up with TRBD1. Germline V lookup: CDR1 ENHRY, CDR2 SYGVKD. The CDR3 runs to 13 residues. V was clipped by 7 bases and J by 8 bases; unmatched bases: 10.

As regards this clonotype: Given the absence of the conserved phenylalanine or tryptophan at the CDR3 end, a read error is likely. The genes are TRBV10-3 and TRBJ1-6; unclear D gene. This CDR3 is 15 amino acids long. CDR1 is ENHRY and CDR2 is SYGVKD in the germline V gene. Trimming cost V 3 bases and J 5 bases, with 11 bases left between them. CDR3 residues: CAISEEVSHNSPLHL. In DNA, the CDR3 is TGTGCCATCAGTGAAGAGGTATCCCATAATTCACCCCTCCACCTT.

This clonotype has a handful of counts. The gene calls are TRBV7-9 and TRBJ1-1; 9 bases fit TRBD1. The CDR3 spans 16 residues. The V gene's germline CDR1 is SEHNR and CDR2 FQNEAQ (reference sequence). J gave up 1 base and V 5 bases, and 8 bases lay outside the gene matches. This CDR3 is CASSPPGTGKNTEAFF. The DNA for the CDR3 is TGTGCCAGCAGCCCGCCCGGGACAGGGAAGAACACTGAAGCTTTCTTT. The whole variable domain, filled in from reference TRBV7-9 and TRBJ1-1, reads DTGVSQNPRHKITKRGQNVTFRCDPISEHNRLYWYRQTLGQGPEFLTYFQNEAQLEKSRLLSDRFSAERPKGSFSTLEIQRTEQGDSAMYLCASSPPGTGKNTEAFFGQGTRLTVV.

This clonotype was seen a handful of times. This chain joins TRBV7-6 and TRBJ1-1; TRBD1 aligns across 7 bases. CDR1 is SGHVS, CDR2 FNYEAQ, per germline. The junction had 3 bases not matched to a gene; V was cut back by 5 bases and J by 6 bases. The CDR3 spans 12 residues. The CDR3 loop reads CASSDRESEAFF. DNA for the CDR3: TGTGCCAGCAGCGACAGGGAATCTGAAGCTTTCTTT.

The chain carries TRBV24-1 and TRBJ1-5; D gene ambiguous. The length of the CDR3 is 13 residues. V lost 6 bases to trimming and J lost 0 bases, with 5 bases between them. The germline V gene has CDR1 KGHDR and CDR2 SFDVKD. The CDR3: CATSSNSNQPQHF. CDR3 coding DNA: TGTGCCACCAGTAGTAATAGCAATCAGCCCCAGCATTTT.

This chain uses TRBV19 with TRBJ2-6; D ambiguous. The germline V and J ends were trimmed by 9 bases and 0 bases, with 18 bases remaining between them. Germline V gene data show CDR1 as LNHDA and CDR2 as SQIVND (reference sequence). The CDR3 sequence is 17 residues long. The CDR3 nucleotides read TGTGCCAGCATGATTTGGGCAGGAAGCTCTGGGGCCAACGTCCTGACTTTC. It translates to CASMIWAGSSGANVLTF.

The chain carries TRBV10-3 and TRBJ1-4; 8 bases map to TRBD1. CDR3 length: 14 amino acids. The germline CDR1 and CDR2 sequences are ENHRY and SYGVKD. Unmatched junction bases numbered 3, after V lost 2 bases and J lost 7 bases. The CDR3 sequence is CAISEDRGREKLFF. CDR3 coding DNA: TGTGCCATCAGTGAGGACAGGGGCCGTGAAAAACTGTTTTTT.

This clonotype was seen at least ten times. The chain links TRBV6-6 to TRBJ2-5, with D perhaps TRBD1 or TRBD2 (6 bases each). Trimming cost V 5 bases and J 5 bases, with 15 bases left between them. Germline-derived CDR1 and CDR2 are MNHNY and SVGAGI (reference sequence). The CDR3 runs to 14 residues. The CDR3 coding sequence is TGTGCCAGCAGTAAAAGGGGGGATTTGGAGACCCAGTACTTC. It encodes CASSKRGDLETQYF.

This sequence joins TRBV2 and TRBJ1-6; maybe TRBD1 (5 bases). V lost 4 bases and J 8 bases, leaving 9 bases between the germline ends. The CDR3 loop spans 13 amino acids. Germline CDR1 is SNHLY and CDR2 is FYNNEI. CDR3 protein: CASSGGSDSPLHF. The CDR3 nucleotides are TGTGCCAGCAGTGGGGGGAGTGATTCACCCCTCCACTTT.

The rearrangement uses TRBV9 and TRBJ2-2; possible D gene TRBD2, 6 bases. The CDR3 has 15 residues. V was pared by 4 bases and J by 1 base, with 11 bases between. Germline CDR1 and CDR2: SGDLS and YYNGEE. The CDR3 nucleotides are TGTGCCAGCAGCTTAGGCGGGAAGAACACCGGGGAGCTGTTTTTT. It yields the protein CASSLGGKNTGELFF.

Regarding this clonotype: At one end the junction does not follow the germline gene, possibly because of a read error. V usage is TRBV29-1 and J usage is TRBJ2-7, with D perhaps TRBD2 (5 bases). Germline lookup yields CDR1 SQVTM and CDR2 ANQGSEA. CDR3 length equals 14 residues. The CDR3 DNA follows: TGTGCCAGCAGCCTCCGAGGGTTGGTTCACGAGCAGTACTTC. The encoded protein is CASSLRGLVHEQYF.

The chain uses TRBV7-8 and TRBJ2-5, with a tentative D call TRBD1 (5 bases). V was trimmed by 1 base and J by 5 bases, leaving 17 bases between them. CDR1 is SGHVS and CDR2 is FQNEAQ in the germline V gene. There are 16 residues in the CDR3. The CDR3, as DNA: TGTGCCAGCAGCTTAGGTACAGGTGGGCTGGAGGAGACCCAGTACTTC. Encoded protein: CASSLGTGGLEETQYF. The whole variable domain, remainder taken from reference TRBV7-8 and TRBJ2-5, is GAGVSQSPRYKVAKRGQDVALRCDPISGHVSLFWYQQALGQGPEFLTYFQNEAQLDKSGLPSDRFFAERPEGSVSTLKIQRTQQEDSAVYLCASSLGTGGLEETQYFGPGTRLLVL.

The CDR3 region has the DNA TGTGCCAGCAGTTTAGATCCCCGAGGCTACACCTTC. Translated, it gives CASSLDPRGYTF. This rearrangement joins TRBV12-3 or TRBV12-4 to TRBJ1-2, with D unresolved. This CDR3 is 12 amino acids long. The V end lost 1 base, the J end lost 8 bases, and 8 bases lay between the germline ends.

This clonotype was counted only a few times. This chain joins TRBV6-5 and TRBJ1-6; D gene unclear. Trimming removed 6 bases from V and 7 bases from J, with 10 bases in between. The V gene's germline CDR1 is MNHEY and CDR2 SVGAGI. The CDR3 is 13 residues long. The CDR3 DNA reads TGTGCCAGCAGAGTTAGGCAGAATTCACCCCTCCACTTT. It translates to CASRVRQNSPLHF.

The rearrangement links TRBV20-1 to TRBJ1-2, with TRBD1 matching 7 bases. The CDR3 spans 15 residues. J lost 7 bases, V lost 3 bases, and 14 bases had no gene match. In germline, CDR1 is DFQATT, CDR2 SNEGSKA (reference sequence). In nucleotides, the CDR3 is TGCAGTGCTAGGGGGCAACAGGGGCTAGTCGTTGGCTACACCTTC. As protein: CSARGQQGLVVGYTF.

The CDR3 here is CASRREAGWGTEAFF. CDR3 DNA sequence: TGTGCCAGCAGGCGAGAGGCAGGGTGGGGCACTGAAGCTTTCTTT. V gene TRBV7-8 combines with J gene TRBJ1-1; a possible D gene is TRBD1 (5 bases). Germline-derived CDR1 and CDR2 are SGHVS and FQNEAQ. Trimming removed 6 bases at V and 4 bases at J, with 18 bases between. This CDR3 comprises 15 residues.

This clonotype was seen once. The rearrangement joins TRBV7-8 to TRBJ1-1; possible D gene TRBD1, 5 bases. Germline CDR1 is SGHVS and CDR2 is FQNEAQ. The CDR3 has 14 residues. The V gene lost 4 bases and the J gene lost 4 bases, with 13 bases spanning the gap. CDR3 residues: CASSSVGGATEAFF. The DNA of the CDR3 is TGTGCCAGCAGCTCAGTGGGGGGTGCCACTGAAGCTTTCTTT.

The chain is built from TRBV7-2 and TRBJ1-5; D gene uncertain. Germline assignment: CDR1 SGHTA and CDR2 FQGNSA. The V end was cut by 5 bases, the J end by 4 bases, with 12 bases between. The CDR3 is 14 amino acids. This CDR3 is CASSGYGENQPQHF. The CDR3 DNA reads as TGTGCCAGCAGCGGGTACGGGGAAAATCAGCCCCAGCATTTT.

For this clonotype: Because the CDR3 is missing its conserved closing phenylalanine or tryptophan, this is likely a read error. V is TRBV18 and J is TRBJ2-7; maybe TRBD1 (6 bases). There are 16 residues in the CDR3. The germline V gene has CDR1 KGHSH and CDR2 LQKENI. V lost 1 base and J lost 4, with 17 bases in between. The CDR3 DNA follows: TGTGCCAGCTCACCACTCAGGGGACCGAAACCTTACGAGCAGTACCTC. Amino acid sequence: CASSPLRGPKPYEQYL.

This clonotype was observed at least ten times. The gene calls are TRBV12-3 or TRBV12-4 and TRBJ2-7; no clear D. The CDR3 has 13 amino acids. Deletions cut 4 bases from V and 1 base from J, with 8 bases between. The DNA of the CDR3 is TGTGCCAGCAGTTATCGGCGGTCCTACGAGCAGTACTTC. Amino acids: CASSYRRSYEQYF.

In its sample, this clonotype was seen a few times. The gene calls are TRBV10-3 and TRBJ1-2; tentatively, D is TRBD1 (6 bases). Germline assignment: CDR1 ENHRY and CDR2 SYGVKD. V lost 0 bases to trimming and J lost 8 bases, with 13 bases between them. The CDR3 consists of 14 residues. As DNA, the CDR3 is TGTGCCATCAGTGAGTCACCAGGGGCGAGGGGCTACACCTTC. It is translated as CAISESPGARGYTF.

V gene TRBV5-1 combines with J gene TRBJ2-7, with 7 bases aligning to TRBD2. V shed 2 bases, J shed 5 bases, and the junction held 10 bases outside the gene matches. The CDR3 covers 15 residues. Germline assignment: CDR1 SGHRS and CDR2 YFSETQ. The CDR3 here is CASSFSRGSLDEQYF. In DNA form, the CDR3 reads TGCGCCAGCAGCTTTAGTCGCGGGAGCCTGGACGAGCAGTACTTC.

In its sample, this clonotype was seen a few times. This rearrangement joins TRBV25-1 to TRBJ2-5, with 9 bases identical to TRBD1. J gave up 1 base and V 6 bases, and 9 bases lay outside the gene matches. The CDR3 has 16 residues. The V gene's germline CDR1 is MGHDK and CDR2 SYGVNS. CDR3 nucleotide sequence: TGTGCCAGCAGGTCCTCGGGACAGGGACCCCAAGAGACCCAGTACTTC. This encodes CASRSSGQGPQETQYF.